One sample yielded the 13 T cell receptor beta chains listed below, sequenced in a study of cytomegalovirus exposure and HLA in healthy donors. The assay was immunoSEQ multiplex PCR, and TCRdb's table has in-frame clones only and misses some. Here the sample spans about 150,000 clones, 85% to 90% being singletons. The sequenced sample consisted of PBMCs. These receptors all come from a woman aged 18 to 35 in good health and CMV-seropositive.

The chain employs TRBV28 and TRBJ2-5, with 7 bases that match TRBD2. The CDR3 runs 15 residues. The J segment lost 7 bases and the V segment lost 3 bases, leaving 11 bases of the junction unmatched. Germline V gene data show CDR1 as MDHEN and CDR2 as SYDVKM. The CDR3 loop is CASSFGAGKGRTQYF. CDR3 bases: TGTGCCAGCAGTTTCGGAGCGGGAAAGGGTAGGACCCAGTACTTC.

The sample holds a few counts of this clone. This sequence joins TRBV6-5 and TRBJ1-2; 11 bases line up with TRBD1. CDR1 is MNHEY and CDR2 is SVGAGI in the germline V gene. V trimming: 0 bases; J trimming: 7 bases; junction bases outside the gene matches: 4. This CDR3 is built from 15 residues. Written as DNA, the CDR3 is TGTGCCAGCAGTTACTCGTGGACAGGGGGCTCTGGCTACACCTTC. Translated, it gives CASSYSWTGGSGYTF.

The chain recombines TRBV15 with TRBJ2-1, with 10 bases that match TRBD1. J was trimmed by 8 bases and V by 8 bases; bases with no gene match: 9. CDR3 size: 14 residues. Germline assignment: CDR1 LNHNV and CDR2 YYDKDF (reference sequence). CDR3 in amino acids: CATCRDRGAHEQFF. The CDR3 nucleotides are TGTGCCACCTGCCGGGACAGGGGTGCGCATGAGCAGTTCTTC.

V gene TRBV11-2 combines with J gene TRBJ1-1; TRBD1 matches 8 bases. The CDR3 extends over 13 amino acids. Trimming cost V 5 bases and J 5 bases; bases outside gene matches: 4. The germline CDR1 and CDR2 sequences are SGHAT and FQNNGV. For the CDR3, the DNA is TGTGCCAGCAGCCCCCAGGGGGCAACTGAAGCTTTCTTT. This gives the protein CASSPQGATEAFF.

The gene calls are TRBV5-1 and TRBJ2-7; 10 positions match TRBD2. The trim removed 1 base at V and 4 bases at J, leaving 5 bases unmatched. The CDR3 extends over 15 amino acids. CDR1 and CDR2 (germline): SGHRS, YFSETQ. The CDR3 region is CASSLYASGSYEQYF. The CDR3 DNA reads TGCGCCAGCAGCTTGTATGCTAGCGGGAGTTACGAGCAGTACTTC.

The chain combines TRBV5-6 with TRBJ2-7, with no clear D. The CDR3 sequence is 12 residues long. CDR1 and CDR2 (germline): SGHDT, YYEEEE. The V end lost 1 base, the J end lost 1 base, and 3 bases lay between the germline ends. The CDR3 nucleotides are TGTGCCAGCAGCTTGTCGTCCTACGAGCAGTACTTC. Protein sequence: CASSLSSYEQYF.

This clone came up once. This chain connects TRBV9 to TRBJ2-3; no clear D. Trimming took off 4 bases at V and 2 bases at J, with 5 bases between the two ends. The CDR3 is made up of 12 amino acids. From germline, CDR1 is SGDLS and CDR2 YYNGEE. CDR3 DNA: TGTGCCAGCAGCTATATCACAGATACGCAGTATTTT. As protein: CASSYITDTQYF.

The rearrangement uses TRBV28 and TRBJ2-7, with TRBD1 matching over 9 bases. Losses at the gene ends were 2 bases for V and 12 bases for J; bases not matched to a gene: 8. CDR1 and CDR2 from the germline V gene are MDHEN and SYDVKM. The CDR3 contains 13 residues. The CDR3 DNA reads as TGTGCCAGCAGTTTAAACAGGGGGCGCACCCCGTACTTC. This gives the protein CASSLNRGRTPYF.

This chain connects TRBV6-5 to TRBJ2-5; 14 nucleotides agree with TRBD2. The J segment lost 1 base and the V segment lost 6 bases, leaving 1 base of the junction unmatched. Looked up from germline, CDR1 is MNHEY and CDR2 is SVGAGI. CDR3 length equals 15 residues. The CDR3 reads CASRTSGRAQETQYF. The DNA for the CDR3 is TGTGCCAGCAGGACTAGCGGGAGGGCCCAAGAGACCCAGTACTTC.

J is TRBJ2-7 and V is TRBV11-1; 8 positions match TRBD2. The CDR3 runs to 14 residues. V was clipped by 4 bases and J by 6 bases; unmatched bases: 8. Germline CDR1 reads SGHAT; CDR2 reads FQDESV (reference sequence). Written as DNA, the CDR3 is TGTGCCAGCAGCTCGGAGCGGGAGACCGGCGAGCAGTACTTC. Its protein is CASSSERETGEQYF.

The chain is built from TRBV7-8 and TRBJ2-5; possibly TRBD1 for D (5 bases). The CDR3 runs 14 residues. CDR1 SGHVS and CDR2 FQNEAQ come from the germline V gene. Trimming shortened V by 0 bases and J by 7 bases, and 12 bases separated the two germline ends. The CDR3 region is CASSLAGALGTQYF. The CDR3 DNA sequence: TGTGCCAGCAGCTTAGCTGGGGCCCTTGGGACCCAGTACTTC. Full variable domain (outside the CDR3, taken from reference TRBV7-8 and TRBJ2-5): GAGVSQSPRYKVAKRGQDVALRCDPISGHVSLFWYQQALGQGPEFLTYFQNEAQLDKSGLPSDRFFAERPEGSVSTLKIQRTQQEDSAVYLCASSLAGALGTQYFGPGTRLLVL.

The chain's CDR3 is CASSHRGSGSLETQYF. CDR3 DNA sequence: TGTGCCAGCAGCCACCGTGGTAGCGGGAGCCTAGAGACCCAGTACTTC. The chain employs TRBV11-2 and TRBJ2-5; 9 nucleotides match TRBD2. V shed 5 bases and J 4 bases; nucleotides not matched to a gene: 11. Germline V gene data show CDR1 as SGHAT and CDR2 as FQNNGV. The CDR3 extends over 16 amino acids.

This chain links TRBV6-1 with TRBJ2-1, with D possibly being TRBD1 (6 bases). The germline V gene has CDR1 MNHNS and CDR2 SASEGT. Deletions cut 0 bases from V and 4 bases from J, with 10 bases between. The CDR3 has 15 residues. CDR3 loop: CASSEASGAYNEQFF. CDR3 in DNA: TGTGCCAGCAGTGAAGCATCAGGGGCTTACAATGAGCAGTTCTTC.